The 13 T cell receptor beta chains in this list originate from one sample, sequenced in a study of T-cell reconstitution after alpha-beta-depleted transplantation in children. For TCRbeta, the library was prepared with unique molecular identifiers. TCRdb re-called the PCR reads with MiXCR, one entry per CDR3 protein. The data show around 960,000 distinct CDR3 sequences, about 29% seen once. Sequenced here: PBMCs, mostly from graft donor cells, sampled 360 days after TCRalphabeta/CD19-depleted stem cell transplant. These receptors were obtained from a boy under three years old who had a stem cell transplant for SCID, so the T cells may come from the graft donor.

This clonotype was detected ten times or more. The chain links TRBV5-6 to TRBJ2-1; D gene unclear. The CDR3 length is 11 residues. V was clipped by 4 bases and J by 9 bases, with 8 bases between them. Germline CDR1 SGHDT, CDR2 YYEEEE. CDR3 coding DNA: TGTGCCAGCAGCATTCGTACTGAGCAGTTCTTC. It yields the protein CASSIRTEQFF.

In its sample, this clonotype was seen a few times. The rearrangement links TRBV29-1 to TRBJ2-7, with 7 bases that match TRBD1. V shed 5 bases, J shed 6 bases, and the junction held 1 base outside the gene matches. Germline loops: CDR1 SQVTM, CDR2 ANQGSEA. This CDR3 has 10 residues. CDR3 sequence: CSVTGAEQYF. The CDR3 DNA reads as TGCAGCGTTACAGGGGCCGAGCAGTACTTC.

The chain links TRBV2 to TRBJ2-1; TRBD1 or TRBD2 may be the D gene (5 bases each). The CDR3 length is 16 residues. Trimming pared 2 bases from V and 2 bases from J, leaving 13 bases between. The V gene's germline CDR1 is SNHLY and CDR2 FYNNEI. This CDR3 is CASSEPGRPPYNEQFF. The DNA for the CDR3 is TGTGCCAGCAGTGAACCGGGACGTCCGCCCTACAATGAGCAGTTCTTC.

The rearrangement links TRBV15 to TRBJ2-7; the D gene is possibly TRBD2 (6 bases). V lost 0 bases and J 6 bases, leaving 12 bases between the germline ends. The germline V gene has CDR1 LNHNV and CDR2 YYDKDF (reference sequence). The CDR3 has 14 residues. In DNA form, the CDR3 reads TGTGCCACCAGCAGAGATTTATCGGAGGGCGAGCAGTACTTC. Translation: CATSRDLSEGEQYF.

The chain joins TRBV10-3 to TRBJ2-2; D unresolved. CDR3 length: 14 residues. CDR1 is ENHRY, CDR2 SYGVKD, per germline. Trimming took off 2 bases at V and 0 bases at J, with 4 bases between the two ends. This CDR3 reads CAISEITNTGELFF. Here the CDR3 DNA reads TGTGCCATCAGTGAGATCACGAACACCGGGGAGCTGTTTTTT.

This chain uses TRBV30 with TRBJ2-3, with D possibly being TRBD1 or TRBD2 (5 bases each). The CDR3 sequence is 15 residues long. Looked up from germline, CDR1 is GTSNPN and CDR2 is SVGIG (reference sequence). With 2 bases removed from V and 1 base from J, the gap between germline ends came to 13 bases. This CDR3 is CAWSLTGLGTDTQYF. DNA for the CDR3: TGTGCCTGGAGTCTCACAGGACTGGGCACAGATACGCAGTATTTT.

The V gene is TRBV9, the J gene TRBJ2-7, with D possibly matching TRBD1 (8 bases). This CDR3 has 14 amino acids. Germline V gene lookup returns CDR1 SGDLS and CDR2 YYNGEE. V was pared by 3 bases and J by 3 bases, with 13 bases between. CDR3 nucleotides: TGTGCCAGCAGCGCACAGGGGGGGAACTACGAGCAGTACTTC. Amino acids: CASSAQGGNYEQYF.

CDR3 sequence: CASSLGLRDPYNEQFF. The CDR3 DNA reads as TGCGCCAGCAGCTTGGGGCTTAGGGATCCCTACAATGAGCAGTTCTTC. The chain employs TRBV5-1 and TRBJ2-1; D is ambiguous. The germline V and J ends were trimmed by 0 bases and 2 bases, with 12 bases remaining between them. The CDR3 is made up of 16 amino acids. In germline, CDR1 is SGHRS, CDR2 YFSETQ.

This clonotype appeared a few times. The chain carries TRBV2 and TRBJ1-4, with TRBD1 matching 8 bases. V lost 2 bases to trimming and J lost 0 bases; unmatched junction nucleotides: 8. Germline CDR1 is SNHLY and CDR2 is FYNNEI. The CDR3 sequence is 18 residues long. The CDR3 nucleotides read TGTGCCAGCAGTGAACAGGGGGCTCCCCTCGCAACTAATGAAAAACTGTTTTTT. Translating gives CASSEQGAPLATNEKLFF.

The chain recombines TRBV4-2 with TRBJ1-2, with 7 bases aligning to TRBD1. Germline lookup yields CDR1 LGHNA and CDR2 YNFKEQ. CDR3 length equals 16 residues. The V gene end was trimmed by 3 bases and the J gene end by 4 bases; junction bases not matched to a gene: 11. CDR3: CASSQLINRGLYGYTF. Here the CDR3 DNA reads TGTGCCAGCAGCCAGCTTATCAACAGGGGTCTCTATGGCTACACCTTC.

This clonotype appeared a few times. This sequence joins TRBV20-1 and TRBJ2-5, with TRBD2 matching 9 bases. The junction had 7 bases not matched to a gene; V was cut back by 3 bases and J by 5 bases. The germline gives CDR1 DFQATT, CDR2 SNEGSKA (reference sequence). This CDR3 contains 14 residues. CDR3 DNA: TGCAGTGCTAGTCTTGCGGGGGGGTGGGAGACCCAGTACTTC. This encodes CSASLAGGWETQYF.

This chain connects TRBV5-6 to TRBJ2-7; D is ambiguous. With 0 bases removed from V and 7 bases from J, the gap between germline ends came to 8 bases. The CDR3 extends over 12 amino acids. CDR1 SGHDT and CDR2 YYEEEE come from the germline V gene. CDR3 nucleotide sequence: TGTGCCAGCAGCTTGGAGTATAGGGAGCAGTACTTC. The encoded protein is CASSLEYREQYF.

This clonotype was counted a few times. The chain combines TRBV5-1 with TRBJ2-7, with 9 positions matching TRBD2. The junction had 4 bases not matched to a gene; V was cut back by 0 bases and J by 0 bases. Per the germline V gene, CDR1 is SGHRS and CDR2 is YFSETQ. There are 16 residues in the CDR3. The CDR3 DNA reads TGCGCCAGCAGCTTGGCGGCTAGCGGGGACTCCTACGAGCAGTACTTC. It codes for CASSLAASGDSYEQYF. The full variable domain, in which reference TRBV5-1 and TRBJ2-7 provide the parts outside the CDR3, is KAGVTQTPRYLIKTRGQQVTLSCSPISGHRSVSWYQQTPGQGLQFLFEYFSETQRNKGNFPGRFSGRQFSNSRSEMNVSTLELGDSALYLCASSLAASGDSYEQYFGPGTRLTVT.